These 9 T cell receptor beta chains were all obtained from the same sample, sequenced in a study of blood T cells in healthy people across ages. Combining a sample-barcoded 5' primer with a J-beta primer mix, a second PCR ran for roughly 7 to 11 cycles. Each CDR3 protein is one row after TCRdb ran MiXCR on the 5' RACE reads. This table holds about 800,000 distinct CDR3 sequences, 25% found once. Another study also made use of these data, one on T cells of mothers and their children.

The material sequenced was blood. The receptors derive from a boy aged 5-17 years in good health.

This clonotype was seen only a few times. The V call is TRBV29-1, the J call TRBJ2-5, with 8 bases fitting TRBD1. Losses at the gene ends were 8 bases for V and 4 bases for J; bases not matched to a gene: 9. CDR1 is SQVTM, CDR2 ANQGSEA, per germline. This CDR3 region has 13 residues. The DNA of the CDR3 is TGCAGCCCCAGGGGACAGGACGGAGAGACCCAGTACTTC. Residues: CSPRGQDGETQYF.

The rearrangement joins TRBV5-1 to TRBJ2-3; D gene ambiguous. This CDR3 contains 14 residues. Trimming shortened V by 0 bases and J by 6 bases, and 11 bases separated the two germline ends. Germline CDR1 SGHRS, CDR2 YFSETQ. CDR3 region: CASSLGGGSDTQYF. DNA of the CDR3: TGCGCCAGCAGCTTGGGGGGTGGGTCCGATACGCAGTATTTT.

The J gene is TRBJ1-1, the V gene TRBV11-2; D unclear. The germline V and J ends were trimmed by 1 base and 7 bases, with 10 bases remaining between them. Germline V gene lookup returns CDR1 SGHAT and CDR2 FQNNGV. The CDR3 totals 13 residues. This CDR3 is CASSLGRTSEAFF. DNA of the CDR3: TGTGCCAGCAGCTTAGGCCGGACGAGTGAAGCTTTCTTT.

Comment on this clonotype: A junction end diverges from the germline sequence, so it may reflect a read error. The chain has TRBV20-1 and TRBJ2-5, with TRBD2 matching over 8 bases. The J call may be faulty, since TRBJ2-7 better matches the DNA end. CDR1 is DFQATT, CDR2 SNEGSKA, per germline (reference sequence). The CDR3 spans 17 residues. In nucleotides, the CDR3 is TGCAGTGCGAGAGCCTTCTACTCACTAGCGGAAGTCTACGAGCAGTACTTC. This gives the protein CSARAFYSLAEVYEQYF.

This clonotype was recorded a few times. The rearrangement links TRBV20-1 to TRBJ2-5; D is possibly TRBD1 (5 bases). The V gene lost 3 bases and the J gene lost 0 bases, with 8 bases spanning the gap. The CDR3 contains 13 residues. Germline V gives CDR1 DFQATT, CDR2 SNEGSKA (reference sequence). Written as DNA, the CDR3 is TGCAGTGCTAGTTTCAGGGACCAAGAGACCCAGTACTTC. This translates into CSASFRDQETQYF.

V usage is TRBV12-3 or TRBV12-4 and J usage is TRBJ1-1, with D possibly being TRBD1 (6 bases). V shed 3 bases and J shed 5 bases, with 13 bases lying between them. CDR3 length: 14 amino acids. CDR3 in DNA: TGTGCCAGCAGTTTCTCCGGGACATTGACTGAAGCTTTCTTT. It is translated as CASSFSGTLTEAFF.

The chain recombines TRBV20-1 with TRBJ2-7, with D perhaps matching TRBD1 (6 bases). Germline V gives CDR1 DFQATT, CDR2 SNEGSKA (reference sequence). V was trimmed by 2 bases and J by 1 base, leaving 12 bases between them. This CDR3 comprises 14 residues. CDR3 bases: TGCAGTGCTAGAACAGGGAGAATGTCCTACGAGCAGTACTTC. This sequence encodes CSARTGRMSYEQYF.

CDR3 amino acids: CASSLLGDSTDTQYF. CDR3 DNA sequence: TGCGCCAGCAGCTTGCTAGGAGATAGCACAGATACGCAGTATTTT. This sequence joins TRBV5-1 and TRBJ2-3; D unresolved. V was trimmed by 1 base and J by 0 bases, leaving 9 bases between them. CDR1 SGHRS and CDR2 YFSETQ come from the germline V gene. The CDR3 contains 15 residues.

This clonotype was observed a few times. The rearrangement uses TRBV7-2 and TRBJ2-3; D ambiguous. CDR3 size: 18 residues. The V and J ends lost 4 bases and 5 bases respectively, with 25 bases between them. The V gene's germline CDR1 is SGHTA and CDR2 FQGNSA. The CDR3: CASSSRSTSGWYGDTQYF. CDR3 coding DNA: TGTGCCAGCAGCTCACGGTCGACGTCTGGGTGGTATGGAGATACGCAGTATTTT.